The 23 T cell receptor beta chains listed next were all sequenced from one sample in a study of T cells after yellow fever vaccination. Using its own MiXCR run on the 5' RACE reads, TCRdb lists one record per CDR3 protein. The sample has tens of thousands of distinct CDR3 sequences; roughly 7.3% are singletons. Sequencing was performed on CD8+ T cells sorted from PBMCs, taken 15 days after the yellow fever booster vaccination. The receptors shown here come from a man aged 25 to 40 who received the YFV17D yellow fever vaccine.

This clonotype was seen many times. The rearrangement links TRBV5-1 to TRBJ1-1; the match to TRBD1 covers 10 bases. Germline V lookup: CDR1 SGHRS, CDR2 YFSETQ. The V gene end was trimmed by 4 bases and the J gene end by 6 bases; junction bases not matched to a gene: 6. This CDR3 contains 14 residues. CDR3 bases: TGCGCCAGCAGCACCCAAGACAGGGGGCCTGAAGCTTTCTTT. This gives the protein CASSTQDRGPEAFF.

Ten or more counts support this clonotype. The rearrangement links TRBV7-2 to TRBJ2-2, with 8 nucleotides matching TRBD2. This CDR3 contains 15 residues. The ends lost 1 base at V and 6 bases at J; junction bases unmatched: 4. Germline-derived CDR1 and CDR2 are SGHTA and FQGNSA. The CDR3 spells CASSLVAGFPGELFF. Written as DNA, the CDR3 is TGTGCCAGCAGCTTAGTAGCGGGATTCCCCGGGGAGCTGTTTTTT.

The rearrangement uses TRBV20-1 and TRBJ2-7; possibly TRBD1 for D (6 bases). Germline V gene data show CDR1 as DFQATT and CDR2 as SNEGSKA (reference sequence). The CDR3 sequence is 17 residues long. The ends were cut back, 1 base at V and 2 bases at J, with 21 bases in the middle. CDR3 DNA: TGCAGTGCTAGAGTCGCTGCAGGCAGGACAGTAACCTACGAGCAGTACTTC. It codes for CSARVAAGRTVTYEQYF.

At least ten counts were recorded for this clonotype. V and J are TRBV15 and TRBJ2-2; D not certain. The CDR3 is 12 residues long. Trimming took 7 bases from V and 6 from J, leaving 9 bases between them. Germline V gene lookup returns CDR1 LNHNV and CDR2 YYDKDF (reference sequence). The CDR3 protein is CATNSPAGELFF. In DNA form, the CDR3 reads TGTGCCACCAACAGTCCCGCCGGGGAGCTGTTTTTT.

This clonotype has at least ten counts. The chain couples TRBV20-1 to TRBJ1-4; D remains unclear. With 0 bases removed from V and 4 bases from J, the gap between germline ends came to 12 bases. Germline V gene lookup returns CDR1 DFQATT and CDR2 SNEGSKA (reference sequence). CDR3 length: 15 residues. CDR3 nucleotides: TGCAGTGCTAGAGAGATGGGCGGCGATAATGAAAAACTGTTTTTT. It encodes CSAREMGGDNEKLFF.

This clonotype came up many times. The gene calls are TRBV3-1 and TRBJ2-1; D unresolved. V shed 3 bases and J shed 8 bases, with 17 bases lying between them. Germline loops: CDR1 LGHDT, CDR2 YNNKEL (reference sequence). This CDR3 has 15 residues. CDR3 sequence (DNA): TGTGCCAGCAGCCATGATGCGGACCGACGTCATGAGCAGTTCTTC. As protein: CASSHDADRRHEQFF.

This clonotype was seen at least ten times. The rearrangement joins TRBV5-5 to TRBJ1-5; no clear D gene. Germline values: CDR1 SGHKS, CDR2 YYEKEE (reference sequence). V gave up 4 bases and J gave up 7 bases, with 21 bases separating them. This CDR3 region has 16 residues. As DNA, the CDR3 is TGTGCCAGCAGCCCCACGGCAACGACGGGAGGCCAGCCCCAGCATTTT. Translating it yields CASSPTATTGGQPQHF.

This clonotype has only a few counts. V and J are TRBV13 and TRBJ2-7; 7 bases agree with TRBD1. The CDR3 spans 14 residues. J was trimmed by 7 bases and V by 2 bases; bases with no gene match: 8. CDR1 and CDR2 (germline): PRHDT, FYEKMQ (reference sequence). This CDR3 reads CASSLQGERGEQYF. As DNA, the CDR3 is TGTGCCAGCAGCTTACAGGGGGAGAGGGGGGAGCAGTACTTC.

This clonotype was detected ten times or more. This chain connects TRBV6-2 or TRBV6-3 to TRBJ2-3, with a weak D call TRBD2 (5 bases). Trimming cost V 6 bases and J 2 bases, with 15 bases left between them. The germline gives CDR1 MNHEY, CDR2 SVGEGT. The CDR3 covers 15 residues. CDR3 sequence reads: CASSSLSGFTDTQYF. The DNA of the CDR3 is TGTGCCAGCAGCTCACTGAGCGGATTCACAGATACGCAGTATTTT.

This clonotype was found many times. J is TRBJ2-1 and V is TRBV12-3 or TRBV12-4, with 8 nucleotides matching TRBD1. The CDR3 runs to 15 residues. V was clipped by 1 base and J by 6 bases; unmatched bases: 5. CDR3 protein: CASSLGQGAGNEQFF. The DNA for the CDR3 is TGTGCCAGCAGTTTAGGGCAGGGGGCGGGCAATGAGCAGTTCTTC.

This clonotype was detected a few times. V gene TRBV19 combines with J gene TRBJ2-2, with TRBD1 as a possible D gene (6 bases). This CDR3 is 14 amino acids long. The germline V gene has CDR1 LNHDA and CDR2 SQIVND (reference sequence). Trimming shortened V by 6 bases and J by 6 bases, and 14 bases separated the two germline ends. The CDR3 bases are TGTGCCAGTAGGATTTTCCAGGGGTCCGGGGAGCTGTTTTTT. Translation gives CASRIFQGSGELFF.

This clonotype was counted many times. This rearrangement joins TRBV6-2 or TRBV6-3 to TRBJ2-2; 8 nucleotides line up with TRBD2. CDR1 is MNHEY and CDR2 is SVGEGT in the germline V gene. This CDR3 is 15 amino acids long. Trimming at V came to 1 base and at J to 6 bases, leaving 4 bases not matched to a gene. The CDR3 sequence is CASSYWREASGELFF. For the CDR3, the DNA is TGTGCCAGCAGTTACTGGCGGGAGGCATCCGGGGAGCTGTTTTTT.

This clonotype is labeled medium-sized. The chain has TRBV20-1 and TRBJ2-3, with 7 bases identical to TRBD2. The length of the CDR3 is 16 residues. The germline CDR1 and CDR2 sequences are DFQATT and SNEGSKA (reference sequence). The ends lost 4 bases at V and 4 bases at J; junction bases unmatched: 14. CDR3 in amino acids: CSAIDLTSTRPDTQYF. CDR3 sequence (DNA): TGCAGTGCTATCGACCTGACTAGCACGAGACCAGATACGCAGTATTTT.

The CDR3 nucleotides are TGCAGCGGTCTCGGGGGATCCAGAGCGGAGATCACAGATACGCAGTATTTT. Its translation: CSGLGGSRAEITDTQYF. The chain employs TRBV29-1 and TRBJ2-3; possible D gene TRBD2, 6 bases. The CDR3 has 17 amino acids. V lost 7 bases, J lost 2 bases, and 25 bases lay in between. The germline V gene encodes CDR1 SQVTM and CDR2 ANQGSEA.

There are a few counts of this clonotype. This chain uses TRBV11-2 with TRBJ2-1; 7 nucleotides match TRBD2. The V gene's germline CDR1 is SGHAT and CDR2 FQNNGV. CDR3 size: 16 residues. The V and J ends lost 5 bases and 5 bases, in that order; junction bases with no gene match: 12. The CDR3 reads CASSAPSGVQNNEQFF. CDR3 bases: TGTGCCAGCAGCGCACCTAGCGGAGTGCAGAACAATGAGCAGTTCTTC.

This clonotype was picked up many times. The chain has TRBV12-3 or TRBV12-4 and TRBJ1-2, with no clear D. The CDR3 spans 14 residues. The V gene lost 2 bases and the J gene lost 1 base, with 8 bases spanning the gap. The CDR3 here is CASSLYGLNYGYTF. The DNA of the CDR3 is TGTGCCAGCAGTTTATACGGGCTTAACTATGGCTACACCTTC.

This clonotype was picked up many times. The CDR3: CASSLDVGNSYEQYF. The CDR3 DNA is TGTGCCAGCAGCTTAGATGTAGGCAACTCCTACGAGCAGTACTTC. This chain uses TRBV7-8 with TRBJ2-7; D uncertain. This CDR3 region has 15 residues. CDR1 is SGHVS, CDR2 FQNEAQ, per germline. Trimming removed 1 base from V and 0 bases from J, with 10 bases in between.

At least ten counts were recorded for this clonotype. CDR3 residues: CSAHLALGETQYF. For the CDR3, the DNA is TGCAGTGCTCACCTAGCCCTGGGGGAGACCCAGTACTTC. The chain combines TRBV20-1 with TRBJ2-5; D possibly corresponds to TRBD2 (5 bases). The CDR3 length is 13 residues. Trimming took off 5 bases at V and 5 bases at J, with 15 bases between the two ends. CDR1 is DFQATT, CDR2 SNEGSKA, per germline (reference sequence).

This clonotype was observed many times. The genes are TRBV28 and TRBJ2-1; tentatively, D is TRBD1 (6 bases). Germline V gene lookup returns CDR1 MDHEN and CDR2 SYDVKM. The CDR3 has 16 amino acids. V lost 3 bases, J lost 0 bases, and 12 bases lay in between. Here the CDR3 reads CASSLVQGSSYNEQFF. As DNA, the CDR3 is TGTGCCAGCAGTTTGGTTCAGGGGAGCTCCTACAATGAGCAGTTCTTC. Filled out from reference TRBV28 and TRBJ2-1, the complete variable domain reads DVKVTQSSRYLVKRTGEKVFLECVQDMDHENMFWYRQDPGLGLRLIYFSYDVKMKEKGDIPEGYSVSREKKERFSLILESASTNQTSMYLCASSLVQGSSYNEQFFGPGTRLTVL.

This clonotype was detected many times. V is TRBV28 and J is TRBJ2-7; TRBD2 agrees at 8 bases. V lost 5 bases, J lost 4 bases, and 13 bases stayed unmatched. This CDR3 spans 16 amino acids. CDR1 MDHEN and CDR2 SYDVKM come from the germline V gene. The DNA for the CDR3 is TGTGCCAGCAGTCTAAGGGGAGCGGGAGTCTTTTACGAGCAGTACTTC. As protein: CASSLRGAGVFYEQYF.

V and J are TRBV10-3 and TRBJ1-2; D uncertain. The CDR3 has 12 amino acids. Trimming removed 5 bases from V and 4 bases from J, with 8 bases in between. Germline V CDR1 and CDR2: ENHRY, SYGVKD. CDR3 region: CAISPGPYGYTF. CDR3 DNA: TGTGCCATCAGTCCCGGGCCCTATGGCTACACCTTC.

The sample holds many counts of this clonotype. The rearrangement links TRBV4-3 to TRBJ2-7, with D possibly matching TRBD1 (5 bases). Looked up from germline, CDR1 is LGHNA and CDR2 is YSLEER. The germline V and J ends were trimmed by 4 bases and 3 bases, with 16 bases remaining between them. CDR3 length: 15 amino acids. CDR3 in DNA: TGCGCCAGCAGCCCTGAAGTTACAGGTAACTACGAGCAGTACTTC. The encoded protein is CASSPEVTGNYEQYF.

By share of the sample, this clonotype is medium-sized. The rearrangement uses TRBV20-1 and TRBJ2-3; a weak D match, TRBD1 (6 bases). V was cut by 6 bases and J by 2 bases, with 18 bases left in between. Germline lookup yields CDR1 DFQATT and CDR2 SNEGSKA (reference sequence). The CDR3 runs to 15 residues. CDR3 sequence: CSANRVDQDTDTQYF. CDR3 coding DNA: TGCAGTGCCAACAGGGTAGATCAGGACACAGATACGCAGTATTTT.